This T cell receptor (beta chain) was recorded in a study of T cell changes during pregnancy in multiple sclerosis. The protocol was immunoSEQ multiplex PCR, while the TCRdb copy is restricted to in-frame clones and leaves out a portion. The table records 24,000 or so clones, roughly 86% of them present only once. Trimming cost V 4 bases and J 7 bases; bases outside gene matches: 5. The CDR3 sequence is 16 residues long. The germline V gene has CDR1 LGHNA and CDR2 YSLEER. Source: CD8+ T cells from peripheral blood mononuclear cells, taken in the first trimester of pregnancy. This receptor was taken from a female donor in good health, enrolled as a control in a pregnancy study. The genes are TRBV4-3 and TRBJ2-2; 14 bases align to TRBD2. The CDR3 DNA follows: TGCGCCAGCAGCCTCGGACTAGCGGGAGGAGGCGGGGAGCTGTTTTTT. Translating gives CASSLGLAGGGGELFF.